The 12 T cell receptor beta chains given below trace back to one sample, sequenced in a study of blood T cell repertoires in COVID-19. Produced via immunoSEQ multiplex PCR; TCRdb's table is partial and in-frame only. The sample consists of some 96,000 clones, more than 85% of them appearing once. The sample was peripheral blood. Receptors were obtained from a man younger than 40 in a cohort sampled during active COVID-19.

The chain couples TRBV5-1 to TRBJ2-5, with 7 positions matching TRBD2. The CDR3 extends over 15 amino acids. J lost 2 bases, V lost 4 bases, and 8 bases had no gene match. Germline assignment: CDR1 SGHRS and CDR2 YFSETQ. CDR3 DNA: TGCGCCAGCAGCCGCACTAGCGCCTCTCAAGAGACCCAGTACTTC. This translates into CASSRTSASQETQYF.

This chain links TRBV7-6 with TRBJ2-1; the match to TRBD2 covers 10 bases. This CDR3 region has 14 residues. The trim removed 3 bases at V and 5 bases at J, leaving 1 base unmatched. The germline V gene encodes CDR1 SGHVS and CDR2 FNYEAQ. As DNA, the CDR3 is TGTGCCAGCAGCTTCAGCGGGGGGGACAATGAGCAGTTCTTC. Protein sequence: CASSFSGGDNEQFF. Together with reference TRBV7-6 and TRBJ2-1, the CDR3 gives the full variable domain: GAGVSQSPRYKVTKRGQDVALRCDPISGHVSLYWYRQALGQGPEFLTYFNYEAQQDKSGLPNDRFSAERPEGSISTLTIQRTEQRDSAMYRCASSFSGGDNEQFFGPGTRLTVL.

The V and J genes are TRBV18 and TRBJ2-1; 7 nucleotides align to TRBD2. The germline V gene encodes CDR1 KGHSH and CDR2 LQKENI. J was trimmed by 6 bases and V by 6 bases; bases with no gene match: 11. The CDR3 runs 15 residues. The CDR3 nucleotides read TGTGCCAGCTCCCCGACTAGGACGGGGGGCAATGAGCAGTTCTTC. Translating gives CASSPTRTGGNEQFF.

There are a few counts of this clone. This chain links TRBV6-1 with TRBJ1-2; the D is unclear. The germline V gene has CDR1 MNHNS and CDR2 SASEGT. The CDR3 has 16 amino acids. V shed 1 base and J shed 2 bases, with 14 bases lying between them. The CDR3 here is CASSEGGRRANYGYTF. DNA for the CDR3: TGTGCCAGCAGTGAAGGTGGACGGAGGGCGAACTATGGCTACACCTTC.

The CDR3 is CASGTGTSGYNEQFF. The CDR3 bases are TGTGCCAGCGGCACCGGGACTAGCGGTTACAATGAGCAGTTCTTC. The chain couples TRBV6-6 to TRBJ2-1; 11 positions match TRBD2. V gave up 8 bases and J gave up 4 bases; unmatched junction bases: 7. There are 15 residues in the CDR3. Germline V CDR1 and CDR2: MNHNY, SVGAGI (reference sequence).

The chain is built from TRBV20-1 and TRBJ1-2; D is ambiguous. This CDR3 is built from 11 residues. The V gene's germline CDR1 is DFQATT and CDR2 SNEGSKA (reference sequence). The V gene lost 3 bases and the J gene lost 6 bases, with 8 bases spanning the gap. The CDR3 DNA is TGCAGTGCTAGCGCTCTAGATGGCTACACCTTC. Protein: CSASALDGYTF.

This chain joins TRBV27 and TRBJ1-2; D is unresolved. The V end was cut by 6 bases, the J end by 1 base, with 12 bases between. Germline V gene data show CDR1 as MNHEY and CDR2 as SMNVEV (reference sequence). The CDR3 runs to 14 residues. CDR3 coding DNA: TGTGCCAGCAGGCGTCTAGTTGATAACTATGGCTACACCTTC. It is translated as CASRRLVDNYGYTF.

This clone was recorded only once. The rearrangement links TRBV5-4 to TRBJ2-3, with TRBD2 as a possible D gene (6 bases). Trimming cost V 1 base and J 4 bases, with 7 bases left between them. This CDR3 is built from 13 residues. Per germline, CDR1 SGHNT and CDR2 YYREEE (reference sequence). This CDR3 reads CASSLWGADTQYF. DNA for the CDR3: TGTGCCAGCAGCTTGTGGGGGGCAGATACGCAGTATTTT.

The chain joins TRBV29-1 to TRBJ2-6; TRBD1 might be the D (5 bases). V lost 0 bases and J 4 bases, leaving 7 bases between the germline ends. The CDR3 totals 14 residues. Germline V gives CDR1 SQVTM, CDR2 ANQGSEA. The CDR3 DNA reads as TGCAGCGTTGAAGACAGGGCCGGGGCCAACGTCCTGACTTTC. Translation: CSVEDRAGANVLTF.

The chain joins TRBV7-6 to TRBJ1-6; TRBD1 agrees at 10 bases. The CDR3 is made up of 15 amino acids. Germline CDR1 SGHVS, CDR2 FNYEAQ. V gave up 5 bases and J gave up 9 bases; unmatched junction bases: 7. The CDR3 spells CASSAVGTGVSPLHF. The CDR3 DNA follows: TGTGCCAGCAGCGCAGTCGGGACAGGGGTTTCACCCCTCCACTTT. Based on the CDR3 plus reference TRBV7-6 and TRBJ1-6, the full variable domain is GAGVSQSPRYKVTKRGQDVALRCDPISGHVSLYWYRQALGQGPEFLTYFNYEAQQDKSGLPNDRFSAERPEGSISTLTIQRTEQRDSAMYRCASSAVGTGVSPLHFGNGTRLTVT.

Of note for this clone: At one boundary the junction diverges from the germline segment, which might be a read error. J is TRBJ1-4 and V is TRBV6-5; 8 bases map to TRBD1. The CDR3 sequence is 15 residues long. CDR1 MNHEY and CDR2 SVGAGI come from the germline V gene. CDR3 nucleotides: TGTGCCAGCAGTGACTCGACAGGGGTTAATGAAAAACTGTTTTTT. Protein product: CASSDSTGVNEKLFF.

On this clone: The sample has other DNA sequences that encode this CDR3 too. This sequence joins TRBV7-2 and TRBJ2-5, with 7 nucleotides matching TRBD2. The CDR3 extends over 14 amino acids. The V and J ends lost 5 bases and 4 bases, in that order; junction bases with no gene match: 7. Germline V gene data show CDR1 as SGHTA and CDR2 as FQGNSA. CDR3: CASSPPGGGETQYF. DNA of the CDR3: TGTGCCAGCAGCCCCCCGGGGGGAGGAGAGACCCAGTACTTC. Full variable domain (rest looked up from reference TRBV7-2 and TRBJ2-5): GAGVSQSPSNKVTEKGKDVELRCDPISGHTALYWYRQSLGQGLEFLIYFQGNSAPDKSGLPSDRFSAERTGGSVSTLTIQRTQQEDSAVYLCASSPPGGGETQYFGPGTRLLVL.